This T cell receptor beta chain was captured in a study of T cells in narcolepsy. Regarding the study as a whole: Autoreactive HCRT-specific and TRIB2-specific clonotypes were marked in same-patient CSF-versus-blood CD4+ comparisons. No autoreactive T cell clone sequences appeared in some memory CD4+ repertoires. Blood of same and different patients, but not healthy controls, reportedly held recurring autoreactive clonotypes.

Trimming cost V 1 base and J 4 bases, with 14 bases left between them. The CDR3 runs 15 residues. CDR1 and CDR2 (germline): SGHRS, YFSETQ. Turning to this clone: The antigen is undetermined.

The repertoire was sequenced with immunoSEQ multiplex PCR; TCRdb's copy has only in-frame clones and lacks some. This table holds roughly 18,000 clones, around 86% found once. Sample: memory (CD45RA-) CD4+ T cells from blood. The chain carries TRBV5-1 and TRBJ2-5; a weak D match, TRBD2 (6 bases). The TCR comes from a human donor in good health. In DNA form, the CDR3 reads TGCGCCAGCAGCTTGTCCGGGGGAGGTACAGAGACCCAGTACTTC. Its translation is CASSLSGGGTETQYF.